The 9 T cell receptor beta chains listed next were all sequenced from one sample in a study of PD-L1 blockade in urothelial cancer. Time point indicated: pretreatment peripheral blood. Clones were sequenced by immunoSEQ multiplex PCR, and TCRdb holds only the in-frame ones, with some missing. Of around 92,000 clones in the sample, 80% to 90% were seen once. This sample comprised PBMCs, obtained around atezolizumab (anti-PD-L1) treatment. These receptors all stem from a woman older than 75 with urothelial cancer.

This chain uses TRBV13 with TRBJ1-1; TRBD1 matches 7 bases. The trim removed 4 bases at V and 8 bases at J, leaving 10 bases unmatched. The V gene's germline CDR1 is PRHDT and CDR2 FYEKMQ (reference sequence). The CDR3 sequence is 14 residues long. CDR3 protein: CASSSLNPGQEAFF. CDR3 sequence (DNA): TGTGCCAGCAGCTCCCTTAATCCGGGACAGGAAGCTTTCTTT.

This CDR3 reads CASPRMAGESYNEQFF. CDR3 sequence (DNA): TGTGCCAGCCCCCGGATGGCGGGAGAGTCCTACAATGAGCAGTTCTTC. The chain uses TRBV2 and TRBJ2-1, with 7 bases matching TRBD2. Germline trimming cut 8 bases from V and 1 base from J; bases unmatched to any gene: 11. CDR1 SNHLY and CDR2 FYNNEI come from the germline V gene. There are 16 residues in the CDR3.

The CDR3 region is CASSPQGTTTPYEQYF. CDR3 DNA sequence: TGTGCCAGTAGTCCCCAGGGGACAACCACCCCCTACGAGCAGTACTTC. The chain combines TRBV19 with TRBJ2-7; D may be TRBD1 (6 bases). Germline V gene data show CDR1 as LNHDA and CDR2 as SQIVND (reference sequence). The CDR3 extends over 16 amino acids. Trimming took 5 bases from V and 2 from J, leaving 19 bases between them.

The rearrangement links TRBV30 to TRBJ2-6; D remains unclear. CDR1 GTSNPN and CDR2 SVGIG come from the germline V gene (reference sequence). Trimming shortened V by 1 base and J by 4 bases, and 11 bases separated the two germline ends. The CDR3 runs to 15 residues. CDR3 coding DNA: TGTGCCTGGAGTGGCACCCCAGCGGGGGCCAACGTCCTGACTTTC. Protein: CAWSGTPAGANVLTF.

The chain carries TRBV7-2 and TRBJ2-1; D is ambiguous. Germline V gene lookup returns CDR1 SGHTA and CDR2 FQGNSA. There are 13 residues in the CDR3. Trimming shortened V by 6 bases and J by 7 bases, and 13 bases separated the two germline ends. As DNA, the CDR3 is TGTGCCAGCAGTTTCCCACCTATAAATGAGCAGTTCTTC. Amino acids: CASSFPPINEQFF. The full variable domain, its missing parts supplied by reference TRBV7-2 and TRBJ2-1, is GAGVSQSPSNKVTEKGKDVELRCDPISGHTALYWYRQSLGQGLEFLIYFQGNSAPDKSGLPSDRFSAERTGGSVSTLTIQRTQQEDSAVYLCASSFPPINEQFFGPGTRLTVL.

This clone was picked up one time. In nucleotides, the CDR3 is TGTGCCAGCAGATCGGGGGGCTATGGCTACACCTTC. Translated: CASRSGGYGYTF. The chain couples TRBV28 to TRBJ1-2, with D possibly TRBD1 on 5 matching bases. V lost 6 bases, J lost 4 bases, and 9 bases lay in between. The germline gives CDR1 MDHEN, CDR2 SYDVKM. The CDR3 runs to 12 residues.

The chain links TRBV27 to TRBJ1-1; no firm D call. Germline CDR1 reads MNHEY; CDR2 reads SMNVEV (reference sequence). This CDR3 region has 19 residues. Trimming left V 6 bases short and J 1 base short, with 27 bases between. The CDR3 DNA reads TGTGCCAGCAGCCCTCAAAGAAACCCTGGGAGGAATACGAACACTGAAGCTTTCTTT. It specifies CASSPQRNPGRNTNTEAFF.

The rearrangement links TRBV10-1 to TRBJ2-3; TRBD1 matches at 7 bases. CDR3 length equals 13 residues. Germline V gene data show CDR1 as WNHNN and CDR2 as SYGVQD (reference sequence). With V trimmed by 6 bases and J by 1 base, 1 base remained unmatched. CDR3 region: CASSGQGTDTQYF. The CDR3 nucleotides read TGCGCCAGCAGCGGACAGGGCACAGATACGCAGTATTTT.

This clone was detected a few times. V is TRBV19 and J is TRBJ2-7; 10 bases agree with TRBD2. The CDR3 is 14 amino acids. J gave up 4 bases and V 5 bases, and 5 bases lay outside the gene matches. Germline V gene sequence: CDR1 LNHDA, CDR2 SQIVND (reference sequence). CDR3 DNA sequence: TGTGCCAGTAGTTTAGCGGGAGGTGGATACGAGCAGTACTTC. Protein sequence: CASSLAGGGYEQYF. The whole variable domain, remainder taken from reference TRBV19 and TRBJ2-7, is DGGITQSPKYLFRKEGQNVTLSCEQNLNHDAMYWYRQDPGQGLRLIYYSQIVNDFQKGDIAEGYSVSREKKESFPLTVTSAQKNPTAFYLCASSLAGGGYEQYFGPGTRLTVT.